The 22 T cell receptor beta chains presented below share a single source sample, sequenced in a study of cytomegalovirus exposure and HLA in healthy donors. This PCR relied on a set of 60 Vbeta primers and 13 Jbeta primers. The assay was immunoSEQ multiplex PCR, and TCRdb's table has in-frame clones only and misses some. In all, the sample yields 70,000 or so clones. The sample comprised PBMCs. The origin of the receptors is a boy aged 5 to 17 in good health and CMV-seronegative.

The rearrangement links TRBV7-9 to TRBJ1-2; the D is unclear. Trimming stripped 7 bases from V and 2 bases from J, with 11 bases between. The CDR3 extends over 13 amino acids. Germline V gives CDR1 SEHNR, CDR2 FQNEAQ (reference sequence). The CDR3 bases are TGTGCCAGCATCCTCGTCGGGAACTATGGCTACACCTTC. This translates into CASILVGNYGYTF.

The CDR3 is CASSPPQPLSGANVLTF. Written as DNA, the CDR3 is TGTGCCAGCAGCCCCCCACAGCCTCTCTCTGGGGCCAACGTCCTGACTTTC. This sequence joins TRBV9 and TRBJ2-6, with D unclear. The CDR3 runs to 17 residues. The germline gives CDR1 SGDLS, CDR2 YYNGEE. Trimming pared 4 bases from V and 0 bases from J, leaving 14 bases between. Based on the CDR3 plus reference TRBV9 and TRBJ2-6, the full variable domain is DSGVTQTPKHLITATGQRVTLRCSPRSGDLSVYWYQQSLDQGLQFLIQYYNGEERAKGNILERFSAQQFPDLHSELNLSSLELGDSALYFCASSPPQPLSGANVLTFGAGSRLTVL.

This chain links TRBV4-1 with TRBJ1-2, with a tentative D call TRBD1 (5 bases). The CDR3 is made up of 15 amino acids. Germline CDR1 MGHRA, CDR2 YSYEKL. Trimming removed 4 bases from V and 4 bases from J, with 16 bases in between. The CDR3 is CASSPGAGVAYGYTF. The CDR3 DNA reads TGCGCCAGCAGCCCCGGCGCGGGGGTCGCCTATGGCTACACCTTC.

The rearrangement uses TRBV6-4 and TRBJ2-1, with 8 bases fitting TRBD2. CDR1 and CDR2 from the germline V gene are MRHNA and SNTAGT. The CDR3 is 16 amino acids. The J segment lost 2 bases and the V segment lost 6 bases, leaving 9 bases of the junction unmatched. The CDR3 nucleotides are TGTGCCAGCAGCGTAACCAGCGGGAGAACCTACAATGAGCAGTTCTTC. Translation gives CASSVTSGRTYNEQFF.

The chain employs TRBV11-3 and TRBJ2-7; 7 bases line up with TRBD1. This CDR3 has 15 amino acids. Germline V CDR1 and CDR2: SGHNT, YENEEA. V shed 5 bases and J 5 bases; nucleotides not matched to a gene: 12. The CDR3 region has the DNA TGTGCCAGCAGCACCCGTCGACAGGGAATAGACGAGCAGTACTTC. Translation gives CASSTRRQGIDEQYF.

This chain connects TRBV30 to TRBJ1-2, with a weak D call TRBD1 (5 bases). This CDR3 comprises 13 residues. V was cut by 2 bases and J by 5 bases, with 12 bases left in between. Germline loops: CDR1 GTSNPN, CDR2 SVGIG (reference sequence). In nucleotides, the CDR3 is TGTGCCTGGAGTTCGGGGGTGGGATATGGCTACACCTTC. It yields the protein CAWSSGVGYGYTF.

This sequence joins TRBV19 and TRBJ1-1; weak D call: TRBD1 (5 bases). CDR3 length equals 15 residues. CDR1 is LNHDA and CDR2 is SQIVND in the germline V gene (reference sequence). V gave up 3 bases and J gave up 1 base, with 12 bases separating them. CDR3 sequence reads: CASSMGWQGNTEAFF. CDR3 in DNA: TGTGCCAGTAGTATGGGGTGGCAGGGGAACACTGAAGCTTTCTTT.

The chain is built from TRBV9 and TRBJ2-2, with a tentative D call TRBD1 (6 bases). Germline loops: CDR1 SGDLS, CDR2 YYNGEE. The V end lost 0 bases, the J end lost 0 bases, and 9 bases lay between the germline ends. The CDR3 is 16 residues long. As DNA, the CDR3 is TGTGCCAGCAGCGTAGGTGGACAGACGAACACCGGGGAGCTGTTTTTT. It is translated as CASSVGGQTNTGELFF.

This sequence joins TRBV5-5 and TRBJ2-2; 7 bases match TRBD2. The CDR3 covers 13 residues. V lost 0 bases to trimming and J lost 16 bases; unmatched junction nucleotides: 9. CDR1 is SGHKS and CDR2 is YYEKEE in the germline V gene (reference sequence). CDR3 region: CASSLAGLAVRFF. CDR3 coding DNA: TGTGCCAGCAGCTTGGCCGGGCTAGCGGTCCGGTTTTTT. Full variable domain (outside the CDR3, taken from reference TRBV5-5 and TRBJ2-2): DAGVTQSPTHLIKTRGQQVTLRCSPISGHKSVSWYQQVLGQGPQFIFQYYEKEERGRGNFPDRFSARQFPNYSSELNVNALLLGDSALYLCASSLAGLAVRFFGEGSRLTVL.

The CDR3 DNA is TGTGCCAGTAGTATAGCTAGGACAGGGCCTAACACTGAAGCTTTCTTT. Encoded protein: CASSIARTGPNTEAFF. V usage is TRBV19 and J usage is TRBJ1-1; 8 bases agree with TRBD1. V lost 1 base to trimming and J lost 2 bases; unmatched junction nucleotides: 6. The CDR3 is 16 amino acids. From germline, CDR1 is LNHDA and CDR2 SQIVND (reference sequence).

The chain employs TRBV2 and TRBJ2-7, with D possibly matching TRBD2 (5 bases). This CDR3 contains 14 residues. Germline lookup yields CDR1 SNHLY and CDR2 FYNNEI. The V gene lost 6 bases and the J gene lost 3 bases, with 15 bases spanning the gap. The CDR3 sequence is CASSGEEAIYEQYF. The CDR3 bases are TGTGCCAGCAGCGGTGAGGAGGCTATCTACGAGCAGTACTTC.

The chain employs TRBV30 and TRBJ1-5; tentative D call: TRBD1 (6 bases). Per germline, CDR1 GTSNPN and CDR2 SVGIG (reference sequence). CDR3 length equals 14 residues. V was shortened by 3 bases and J by 0 bases, with 9 bases between the two germline ends. The CDR3 sequence: CAWSPTGSNQPQHF. Here the CDR3 DNA reads TGTGCCTGGAGCCCGACAGGTAGCAATCAGCCCCAGCATTTT.

The chain combines TRBV5-4 with TRBJ1-6, with D possibly TRBD1 on 5 matching bases. The CDR3 has 16 residues. V dropped 1 base and J dropped 7 bases, with 15 bases sitting between them. Per the germline V gene, CDR1 is SGHNT and CDR2 is YYREEE (reference sequence). The CDR3 spells CASSLQNLPGNSPLHF. For the CDR3, the DNA is TGTGCCAGCAGCTTGCAAAACCTACCAGGGAATTCACCCCTCCACTTT.

The CDR3 here is CASSIRGYGYTF. CDR3 coding DNA: TGTGCCAGTAGTATTCGGGGCTATGGCTACACCTTC. The chain employs TRBV19 and TRBJ1-2; D remains unclear. Trimming took off 3 bases at V and 4 bases at J, with 6 bases between the two ends. The germline CDR1 and CDR2 sequences are LNHDA and SQIVND (reference sequence). This CDR3 is 12 amino acids long.

The CDR3 DNA follows: TGTGCCAGCATCGATGGACAGGGGGCAGGAAACACCATATATTTT. As protein: CASIDGQGAGNTIYF. The V and J genes are TRBV5-4 and TRBJ1-3; 11 nucleotides match TRBD1. J was trimmed by 4 bases and V by 6 bases; bases with no gene match: 6. The CDR3 sequence is 15 residues long. Germline CDR1 is SGHNT and CDR2 is YYREEE (reference sequence).

The chain joins TRBV9 to TRBJ1-1, with a possible D match to TRBD1 (6 bases). Germline V gene data show CDR1 as SGDLS and CDR2 as YYNGEE. V was clipped by 0 bases and J by 0 bases, with 9 bases between them. This CDR3 has 15 amino acids. DNA of the CDR3: TGTGCCAGCAGCGTAGATACAGGGATGAACACTGAAGCTTTCTTT. Its translation is CASSVDTGMNTEAFF.

The chain links TRBV18 to TRBJ2-5; TRBD1 is a possible D gene (6 bases). The DNA end is more similar to TRBJ2-7, so the J call may be wrong. Germline V gene data show CDR1 as KGHSH and CDR2 as LQKENI. The CDR3 is made up of 14 amino acids. The CDR3 loop is CASSPGAGFYEQYF. CDR3 in DNA: TGTGCCAGCTCACCGGGGGCAGGATTCTACGAGCAGTACTTC.

V is TRBV6-1 and J is TRBJ2-1, with 9 bases lining up with TRBD2. The ends lost 2 bases at V and 5 bases at J; junction bases unmatched: 16. Germline assignment: CDR1 MNHNS and CDR2 SASEGT. This CDR3 is 19 amino acids long. CDR3 amino acids: CASSEYSPTLPSGNNEQFF. CDR3 nucleotides: TGTGCCAGCAGTGAATATAGCCCGACTCTCCCTAGCGGGAACAATGAGCAGTTCTTC.

V usage is TRBV4-1 and J usage is TRBJ2-1, with TRBD2 matching 13 bases. Germline V gene sequence: CDR1 MGHRA, CDR2 YSYEKL. The CDR3 extends over 18 amino acids. Losses at the gene ends were 1 base for V and 2 bases for J; bases not matched to a gene: 5. The CDR3 DNA follows: TGCGCCAGCAGCCAAGGCCTAGGACTAGCGGGGGCCTACAATGAGCAGTTCTTC. It codes for CASSQGLGLAGAYNEQFF.

The chain links TRBV9 to TRBJ1-1, with 9 bases matching TRBD1. J gave up 2 bases and V 4 bases, and 6 bases lay outside the gene matches. The CDR3 has 15 amino acids. CDR1 SGDLS and CDR2 YYNGEE come from the germline V gene. CDR3 nucleotide sequence: TGTGCCAGCAGCCCATGGACAGGGGATAACACTGAAGCTTTCTTT. Amino acid sequence: CASSPWTGDNTEAFF.

In DNA, the CDR3 is TGCGCCAGCAGCTTGGCGGGGAATGAAAAACTGTTTTTT. It codes for CASSLAGNEKLFF. The chain is built from TRBV5-1 and TRBJ1-4; D not resolved. Germline V gene lookup returns CDR1 SGHRS and CDR2 YFSETQ. CDR3 length: 13 amino acids. Trimming cost V 0 bases and J 5 bases, with 5 bases left between them.

This chain links TRBV4-1 with TRBJ1-2, with 11 bases matching TRBD1. CDR3 length equals 17 residues. Germline V CDR1 and CDR2: MGHRA, YSYEKL. J lost 8 bases, V lost 4 bases, and 15 bases had no gene match. The CDR3, as DNA: TGCGCCAGCAGCCCCCCCTCGGGACAGGGGGGAACTTCCGGCTACACCTTC. Its translation is CASSPPSGQGGTSGYTF.